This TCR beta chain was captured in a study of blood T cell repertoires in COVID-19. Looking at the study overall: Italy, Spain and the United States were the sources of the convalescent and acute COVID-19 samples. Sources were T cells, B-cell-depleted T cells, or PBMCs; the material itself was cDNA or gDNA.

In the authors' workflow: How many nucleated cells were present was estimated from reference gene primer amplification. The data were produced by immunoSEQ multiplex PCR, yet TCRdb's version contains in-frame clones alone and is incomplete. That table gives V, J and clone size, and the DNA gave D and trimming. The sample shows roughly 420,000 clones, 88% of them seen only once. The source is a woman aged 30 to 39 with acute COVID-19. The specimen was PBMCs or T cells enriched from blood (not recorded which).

The CDR3 coding sequence is TGTGCCAGCAGTACCGACAGGGACTATGGCTACACCTTC. Its translation is CASSTDRDYGYTF. The V gene is TRBV12-3 or TRBV12-4, the J gene TRBJ1-2, with TRBD1 matching over 7 bases. CDR3 length: 13 residues. The junction had 3 bases not matched to a gene; V was cut back by 5 bases and J by 3 bases.